A selection of T cell receptor beta chains follows, all from one sample in a study of blood T cells in healthy people across ages. One entry per CDR3 protein, called by TCRdb with MiXCR from the 5' RACE reads. The sample has roughly 500,000 distinct CDR3 sequences, approximately 27% seen once. Sequencing used blood. These receptors all stem from a woman aged 70-85 years in good health. Each CDR3 is given with its conserved first and last residue. D genes are given only for firm matches. Part of the rows lack a size; the others show once, few, many or a class for expanded clones.

v_gene	abundance	j_gene	d_gene	CDR3aa	CDR3nt
TRBV20-1	NA	TRBJ1-3	NA	CSARPRVRENSGNTIYF	TGCAGTGCTAGACCCCGGGTCAGGGAGAATTCTGGAAACACCATATATTTT
TRBV27	NA	TRBJ2-4	NA	CASRRDKSVYIQYF	TGTGCCAGCAGACGGGACAAGTCGGTATACATTCAGTACTTC
TRBV20-1	NA	TRBJ1-3	TRBD1	CSASKAGQGFGNTIYF	TGCAGTGCTAGTAAGGCGGGACAGGGGTTTGGAAACACCATATATTTT
TRBV5-1	NA	TRBJ1-2	NA	CASSSGRTGGYTF	TGCGCCAGCAGCTCCGGACGAACGGGAGGCTACACCTTC
TRBV29-1	NA	TRBJ1-2	NA	CSVGGRGGDGYTF	TGCAGCGTTGGGGGACGAGGAGGGGATGGCTACACCTTC
TRBV12-3/TRBV12-4	NA	TRBJ2-3	NA	CASSCAGTDTQYF	TGTGCCAGCAGTTGCGCGGGCACAGATACGCAGTATTTT
TRBV10-3	NA	TRBJ1-1	NA	CAMATSGRGNTEAFF	TGTGCCATGGCAACTTCGGGACGTGGAAACACTGAAGCTTTCTTT
TRBV7-8	NA	TRBJ1-4	NA	CASSFTLGVRVEKLFF	TGTGCCAGCAGCTTCACGCTAGGGGTCAGAGTTGAAAAACTGTTTTTT
TRBV7-2	few	TRBJ1-1	NA	CASSFPVTEAFF	TGTGCCAGCAGCTTCCCAGTCACTGAAGCTTTCTTT
TRBV11-1	few	TRBJ2-1	NA	CASSLRQTSYNEQFF	TGTGCCAGCAGCTTACGGCAGACCTCCTACAATGAGCAGTTCTTC
TRBV7-9	few	TRBJ2-5	TRBD1	CASSLGDRGYQETQYF	TGTGCCAGCAGCTTAGGAGACAGGGGGTACCAAGAGACCCAGTACTTC
TRBV7-2	many	TRBJ2-5	NA	CASSLGSGNLEYF	TGTGCCAGCAGCTTAGGGAGCGGCAACCTGGAATACTTC
TRBV20-1	NA	TRBJ1-2	NA	CSAGGQNYGYTF	TGCAGTGCTGGAGGACAGAACTATGGCTACACCTTC
TRBV7-8	NA	TRBJ2-7	NA	CASSLGPSSSYEQYF	TGTGCCAGCAGCTTAGGACCTTCGTCCTCCTACGAGCAGTACTTC
TRBV21-1	many	TRBJ2-6	NA	CASGQPDPSGANVLTF	TGTGCCAGCGGACAGCCCGACCCTTCTGGGGCCAACGTCCTGACTTTC
TRBV12-5	NA	TRBJ1-5	NA	CASGLGGEPQHF	TGTGCTAGTGGTTTGGGGGGGGAGCCCCAGCATTTT
TRBV12-3/TRBV12-4	few	TRBJ2-5	NA	CAGSFPTDLQETQYF	TGTGCCGGCAGTTTTCCGACAGACCTTCAAGAGACCCAGTACTTC
TRBV29-1	NA	TRBJ1-2	NA	CSASGGYAF	TGCAGCGCTTCTGGTGGCTACGCCTTC
TRBV6-5	NA	TRBJ2-1	TRBD1	CASRNSGQMYNEQFF	TGTGCCAGCCGAAATTCGGGACAGATGTACAATGAGCAGTTCTTC
TRBV6-6	few	TRBJ1-1	NA	CASSSFQGTEAFF	TGTGCCAGCAGTTCCTTCCAGGGGACTGAAGCTTTCTTT
TRBV7-2	NA	TRBJ1-2	TRBD1	CASRLTGGHGYTF	TGTGCCAGCAGGCTGACAGGGGGGCATGGCTACACCTTC
TRBV5-1	NA	TRBJ1-5	TRBD1	CASSSGQGPGNQPQHF	TGCGCCAGCAGCTCGGGACAGGGCCCCGGCAATCAGCCCCAGCATTTT
TRBV5-1	NA	TRBJ1-1	NA	CASSLDLGQGNTEAFF	TGCGCCAGCAGCTTGGATTTGGGCCAGGGGAACACTGAAGCTTTCTTT
TRBV7-9	NA	TRBJ1-4	NA	CASSLEGTENEKLFF	TGTGCCAGCAGCTTAGAGGGAACCGAGAATGAAAAACTGTTTTTT
TRBV4-1	NA	TRBJ2-2	NA	CASSQGTRELFF	TGCGCCAGCAGCCAAGGGACCAGGGAGCTGTTTTTT
TRBV2	NA	TRBJ1-5	NA	CASSEAAGWNQPQHF	TGTGCCAGCAGTGAGGCGGCAGGGTGGAATCAGCCCCAGCATTTT
TRBV4-3	few	TRBJ2-4	NA	CASSQESRQASLAKNIQYF	TGCGCCAGCAGCCAAGAGTCCAGACAGGCTTCTCTAGCCAAAAACATTCAGTACTTC